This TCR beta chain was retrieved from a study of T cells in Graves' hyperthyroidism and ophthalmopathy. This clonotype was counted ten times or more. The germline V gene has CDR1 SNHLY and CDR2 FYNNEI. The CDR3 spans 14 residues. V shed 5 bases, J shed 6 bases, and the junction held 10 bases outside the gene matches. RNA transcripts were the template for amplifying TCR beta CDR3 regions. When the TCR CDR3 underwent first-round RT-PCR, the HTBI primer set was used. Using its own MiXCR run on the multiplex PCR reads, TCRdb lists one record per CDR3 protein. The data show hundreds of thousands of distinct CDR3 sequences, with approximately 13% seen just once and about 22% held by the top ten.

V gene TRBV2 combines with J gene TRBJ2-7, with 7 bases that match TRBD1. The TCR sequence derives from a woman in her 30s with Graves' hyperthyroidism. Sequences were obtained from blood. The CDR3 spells CASSTSDRALEQYF. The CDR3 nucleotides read TGTGCCAGCAGTACTAGTGACAGGGCTCTCGAGCAGTACTTC.